This TCR beta chain was profiled in a study of identical twins. Regarding this clonotype: Its antigen is not known.

The study, taken as a whole, reports: Cord blood beta clonotypes that were abundant carried fewer insertions, and memory repertoires showed no such trend.

Using its own MiXCR run on the 5' RACE reads, TCRdb lists one record per CDR3 protein. The sample contains about 690,000 distinct CDR3 sequences, approximately 21% of which appear only once. Germline loops: CDR1 SGHRS, CDR2 YFSETQ. V lost 5 bases, J lost 5 bases, and 11 bases lay in between. The CDR3 covers 12 residues. The data also belong to a second study, concerning T cells expressing NK-cell markers.

The clonotype originates from a woman in her late teens or twenties in good health. The chain recombines TRBV5-1 with TRBJ2-7; maybe TRBD1 (6 bases). The specimen was PBMCs. The CDR3 here is CASRGGRDEQYF. In nucleotides, the CDR3 is TGCGCCAGCAGAGGGGGACGAGACGAGCAGTACTTC.